The entry below describes one TCR beta chain. Germline V gene sequence: CDR1 MNHEY, CDR2 SVGAGI. This CDR3 comprises 14 residues. V gave up 6 bases and J gave up 6 bases; unmatched junction bases: 8. Produced via immunoSEQ multiplex PCR; TCRdb's table is partial and in-frame only. Of 350,000 to 450,000 clones in the sample, around 90% were seen once. This entry comes from a study of control samples from healthy donors and cancer patients. The chain combines TRBV6-5 with TRBJ1-5, with 7 bases lining up with TRBD1. The source material was PBMCs. This sequence was found in a man aged 40-49 years with head and neck cancer. CDR3 in amino acids: CASSRQGDPQPQHF. In DNA form, the CDR3 reads TGTGCCAGCAGCCGACAGGGAGATCCTCAGCCCCAGCATTTT.